The 22 T cell receptor beta chains below all came from one sample that was sequenced in a study of shared clonotypes between healthy human individuals (dated by TCRdb to the early 2020s). The method behind the library was the immunoSEQ multiplex PCR assay. The table was pulled from immuneACCESS by TCRdb, which kept in-frame rearrangements only. Such tables lose some clones; where checked, under half of the loss comes from unresolved V genes, and the rest has no known cause. A total of 450,000 to 550,000 clones appear in this sample, around 74% of them only once. About an eighth of the sample goes to the ten largest clones. Sequenced: PBMCs. The receptor set was obtained from a woman in her 40s in good health. Some clones in this sample may be carry-over from other donors' samples.

J is TRBJ2-7 and V is TRBV7-6; D might be TRBD1 or TRBD2, each matching 5 bases. V was cut by 5 bases and J by 6 bases, with 11 bases left in between. The CDR3 has 12 residues. Germline V gene sequence: CDR1 SGHVS, CDR2 FNYEAQ. The CDR3 nucleotides are TGTGCCAGCAGCCGTGAGGGGATCGAGCAGTACTTC. It specifies CASSREGIEQYF.

This clone was seen only once. The V and J genes are TRBV19 and TRBJ2-7; tentative D call: TRBD1 (7 bases). Germline V gene sequence: CDR1 LNHDA, CDR2 SQIVND (reference sequence). The V end was cut by 1 base, the J end by 3 bases, with 13 bases between. This CDR3 contains 15 residues. The CDR3 coding sequence is TGTGCCAGTAGTATAGGGGGCAGGGGGGACTACGAGCAGTACTTC. Its protein product is CASSIGGRGDYEQYF.

The chain carries TRBV14 and TRBJ2-1; 8 nucleotides align to TRBD1. Germline-derived CDR1 and CDR2 are SGHDN and FVKESK. V lost 1 base to trimming and J lost 4 bases; unmatched junction nucleotides: 6. This CDR3 contains 16 residues. The CDR3 reads CASSQGPGQAYNEQFF. The CDR3 region has the DNA TGTGCCAGCAGCCAAGGCCCGGGACAGGCTTACAATGAGCAGTTCTTC.

The gene calls are TRBV5-1 and TRBJ2-1, with 8 positions matching TRBD1. The CDR3 loop spans 16 amino acids. V shed 4 bases, J shed 9 bases, and the junction held 15 bases outside the gene matches. CDR1 is SGHRS and CDR2 is YFSETQ in the germline V gene. The CDR3 sequence is CASSGGQGGMEAEQFF. DNA of the CDR3: TGCGCCAGCAGCGGCGGACAGGGAGGAATGGAAGCTGAGCAGTTCTTC.

The chain carries TRBV2 and TRBJ1-2, with 8 bases identical to TRBD1. V shed 6 bases and J 8 bases; nucleotides not matched to a gene: 2. The germline V gene encodes CDR1 SNHLY and CDR2 FYNNEI. This CDR3 is 11 amino acids long. CDR3 bases: TGTGCCAGCAGGACAGGGGTCGGCTACACCTTC. Its translation: CASRTGVGYTF.

The CDR3 DNA is TGTGCCAGCAGCTCTCGGACCGTACGAAATGAAAAACTGTTTTTT. Protein product: CASSSRTVRNEKLFF. J is TRBJ1-4 and V is TRBV7-9; D call uncertain. Germline V CDR1 and CDR2: SEHNR, FQNEAQ (reference sequence). The germline V and J ends were trimmed by 4 bases and 5 bases, with 14 bases remaining between them. This CDR3 contains 15 residues.

This chain links TRBV10-1 with TRBJ1-1; tentatively, D is TRBD1 (5 bases). CDR3 length equals 14 residues. Trimming cost V 5 bases and J 5 bases, with 15 bases left between them. Germline lookup yields CDR1 WNHNN and CDR2 SYGVQD (reference sequence). CDR3 coding DNA: TGCGCCAGCAGTCGGGCAGGGTTGGAAACTGAAGCTTTCTTT. Its translation: CASSRAGLETEAFF.

The chain's CDR3 is CASSLGIGEQYF. The CDR3 nucleotides are TGTGCCAGCAGCTTAGGAATCGGGGAGCAGTACTTC. The chain combines TRBV11-2 with TRBJ2-5; a possible D gene is TRBD2 (5 bases). Looked up from germline, CDR1 is SGHAT and CDR2 is FQNNGV. The CDR3 consists of 12 residues. The V and J ends lost 1 base and 11 bases respectively, with 11 bases between them.

In regard to this clone: A read error may produce the germline difference seen at one junction end. V gene TRBV7-7 combines with J gene TRBJ2-3; D gene uncertain. CDR3 length equals 13 residues. Germline CDR1 is SSHAT and CDR2 is FNYEAQ (reference sequence). CDR3 sequence: CASSPGPTDTQYF. The CDR3 DNA sequence: TGTGCTAGCAGCCCCGGACCGACAGATACGCAGTATTTT.

In regard to this clone: Its ends do not fully match the called genes, so a read error is possible. The chain uses TRBV19 and TRBJ1-5; D remains unclear. The CDR3 runs 13 residues. Germline CDR1 is LNHDA and CDR2 is SQIVND (reference sequence). CDR3 nucleotide sequence: TGTGCCAGTAGTATAGGAAGCAGTCAGCCCCAGCATTTT. It codes for CASSIGSSQPQHF.

As for this clone: The sample has other DNA sequences that encode this CDR3 too. V is TRBV28 and J is TRBJ2-7, with D unresolved. CDR3 length: 11 residues. Germline CDR1 reads MDHEN; CDR2 reads SYDVKM. Between the trimmed V and J ends, which lost 4 bases and 2 bases, there was a span of 3 bases. Here the CDR3 reads CASSSPYEQYF. Here the CDR3 DNA reads TGTGCCAGCAGTTCCCCCTACGAGCAGTACTTC.

The rearrangement links TRBV10-3 to TRBJ2-3, with TRBD2 matching 7 bases. CDR1 and CDR2 (germline): ENHRY, SYGVKD. The V and J ends lost 3 bases and 6 bases, in that order; junction bases with no gene match: 12. The CDR3 is 16 residues long. Here the CDR3 reads CAISERGRAGSDTQYF. The CDR3 DNA sequence: TGTGCCATCAGTGAAAGAGGGAGGGCCGGGAGCGATACGCAGTATTTT.

The chain links TRBV11-2 to TRBJ2-1; weak D call: TRBD1 (6 bases). V shed 4 bases and J shed 10 bases, with 17 bases lying between them. The germline gives CDR1 SGHAT, CDR2 FQNNGV. The CDR3 is made up of 14 amino acids. The CDR3 nucleotides read TGTGCCAGCAGCTCGATAACAGGGTATGGGGAGCAGTTCTTC. Residues: CASSSITGYGEQFF.

This chain uses TRBV2 with TRBJ2-5; D not resolved. The J call may be wrong; the DNA end is better matched by TRBJ2-7. Germline CDR1 SNHLY, CDR2 FYNNEI. This CDR3 spans 14 amino acids. Here the CDR3 reads CASSVAVGEYEQYF. CDR3 sequence (DNA): TGTGCCAGCAGTGTGGCTGTTGGGGAATACGAGCAGTACTTC.

A few counts support this clone. This rearrangement joins TRBV4-1 to TRBJ2-2; 8 nucleotides match TRBD1. Trimming cost V 4 bases and J 1 base; bases outside gene matches: 2. The V gene's germline CDR1 is MGHRA and CDR2 YSYEKL. This CDR3 comprises 15 residues. CDR3 bases: TGCGCCAGCAGCCGAGGACAGGGGAACACCGGGGAGCTGTTTTTT. It codes for CASSRGQGNTGELFF.

CDR3 region: CASRMNGQGLQETQYF. CDR3 DNA sequence: TGTGCCAGCAGGATGAATGGGCAGGGCCTACAAGAGACCCAGTACTTC. The J gene is TRBJ2-5, the V gene TRBV28, with D possibly TRBD1 on 5 matching bases. Germline V lookup: CDR1 MDHEN, CDR2 SYDVKM. CDR3 length: 16 residues. Trimming left V 6 bases short and J 2 bases short, with 19 bases between.

About this clone: A read error is likely here: a far larger clone is one base away. Other nucleotide sequences in the sample specify the same CDR3. The rearrangement links TRBV30 to TRBJ2-6, with D possibly matching TRBD1 (5 bases). Germline V gives CDR1 GTSNPN, CDR2 SVGIG (reference sequence). This CDR3 is built from 18 residues. V shed 0 bases and J shed 0 bases, with 15 bases lying between them. As DNA, the CDR3 is TGTGCCTGGAGTGTAGACCAGGGTTCGTACTCTGGGGCCAACGTCCTGACTTTC. This translates into CAWSVDQGSYSGANVLTF.

There are a few counts of this clone. The V call is TRBV18, the J call TRBJ2-7; D possibly corresponds to TRBD1 (5 bases). The CDR3 sequence is 13 residues long. The V end lost 4 bases, the J end lost 4 bases, and 11 bases lay between the germline ends. Germline values: CDR1 KGHSH, CDR2 LQKENI. The CDR3 spells CASSLGRGYEQYF. The CDR3 DNA reads as TGTGCCAGCTCACTAGGTAGGGGATACGAGCAGTACTTC.

The chain joins TRBV30 to TRBJ2-3; 13 bases fit TRBD2. V lost 2 bases and J lost 2; bases outside the gene matches: 13. CDR3 length equals 19 residues. The germline gives CDR1 GTSNPN, CDR2 SVGIG (reference sequence). Here the CDR3 reads CAWSLGLAGLLGITDTQYF. CDR3 bases: TGTGCCTGGAGTTTGGGACTAGCGGGACTCCTTGGGATCACAGATACGCAGTATTTT.

This clone was seen a handful of times. Germline is not matched at one junction end, which may reflect a read error. The rearrangement links TRBV2 to TRBJ2-5; 16 bases are shared with TRBD2. Looked up from germline, CDR1 is SNHLY and CDR2 is FYNNEI. The CDR3 length is 16 residues. This CDR3 reads CASSEGLAGGQGTQYF. The CDR3 DNA reads TGTGCCAGCAGTGAGGGACTAGCGGGAGGGCAAGGGACCCAGTACTTC.

J is TRBJ2-7 and V is TRBV27; the D gene is possibly TRBD1 (6 bases). Germline V CDR1 and CDR2: MNHEY, SMNVEV (reference sequence). CDR3 length: 15 residues. Between the trimmed V and J ends, which lost 7 bases and 5 bases, there was a span of 21 bases. The CDR3 bases are TGTGCCAGCAAGACTTGGTGGCAGGGGAAAAACGAGCAGTACTTC. This sequence encodes CASKTWWQGKNEQYF.

The rearrangement links TRBV5-6 to TRBJ2-2; 7 positions match TRBD2. The J segment lost 7 bases and the V segment lost 0 bases, leaving 9 bases of the junction unmatched. Germline-derived CDR1 and CDR2 are SGHDT and YYEEEE. The CDR3 spans 16 residues. This chain's CDR3 is CASSLGSSGVGGELFF. CDR3 in DNA: TGTGCCAGCAGCTTGGGGTCGAGCGGGGTTGGCGGGGAGCTGTTTTTT.